This T cell receptor beta chain stems from a study of early T cells in non-severe SARS-CoV-2 infection. Overall study context: Chains stayed unpaired after sequencing of bulk RNA from unsorted whole blood. Whole-study results and caveats: VDJdb matching, biased toward anti-spike CD8 responses, missed private and CD4 specificities.

This clonotype has a count of ten or more. Its matching antigen is unknown. CDR1 MNHEY and CDR2 SMNVEV come from the germline V gene (reference sequence). Between the trimmed V and J ends, which lost 2 bases and 1 base, there was a span of 9 bases. The CDR3 loop spans 14 amino acids. The TCR library protocol was used to attach unique molecular identifiers. These identifiers were attached to individual cDNA molecules. A single record per CDR3 protein comes from TCRdb applying MiXCR to the 5' RACE reads. The table records roughly 49,000 distinct CDR3 sequences, roughly 4.5% of them present only once. The chain employs TRBV27 and TRBJ2-7; D not resolved. The TCR originated in an adult who was a healthcare worker with PCR-confirmed SARS-CoV-2 infection or an uninfected control (not recorded which). Sequenced: whole blood. The CDR3 nucleotides read TGTGCCAGCAGTTTACGTGGCGGTTCCTACGAGCAGTACTTC. This encodes CASSLRGGSYEQYF.